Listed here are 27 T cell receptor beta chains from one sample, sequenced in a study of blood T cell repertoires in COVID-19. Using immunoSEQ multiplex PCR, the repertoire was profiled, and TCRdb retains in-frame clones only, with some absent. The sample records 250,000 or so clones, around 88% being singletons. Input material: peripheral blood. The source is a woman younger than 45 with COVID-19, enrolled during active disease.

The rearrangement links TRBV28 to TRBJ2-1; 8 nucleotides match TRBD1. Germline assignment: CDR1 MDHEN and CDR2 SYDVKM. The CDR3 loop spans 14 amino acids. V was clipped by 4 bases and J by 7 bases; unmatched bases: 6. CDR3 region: CASSSRTGWNEQFF. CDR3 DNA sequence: TGTGCCAGCAGTTCTAGGACAGGGTGGAATGAGCAGTTCTTC.

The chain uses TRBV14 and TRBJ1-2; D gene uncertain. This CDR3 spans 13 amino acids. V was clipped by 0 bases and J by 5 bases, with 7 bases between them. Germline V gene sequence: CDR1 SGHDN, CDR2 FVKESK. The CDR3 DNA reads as TGTGCCAGCAGCCAAGACGGTCTATATGGCTACACCTTC. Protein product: CASSQDGLYGYTF.

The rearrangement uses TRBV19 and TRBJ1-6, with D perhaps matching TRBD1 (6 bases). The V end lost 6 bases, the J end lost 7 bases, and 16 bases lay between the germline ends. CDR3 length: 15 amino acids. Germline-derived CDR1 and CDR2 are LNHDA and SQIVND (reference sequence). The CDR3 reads CASSSGQPLNSPLHF. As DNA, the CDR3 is TGTGCCAGTAGCAGCGGACAGCCACTCAATTCACCCCTCCACTTT.

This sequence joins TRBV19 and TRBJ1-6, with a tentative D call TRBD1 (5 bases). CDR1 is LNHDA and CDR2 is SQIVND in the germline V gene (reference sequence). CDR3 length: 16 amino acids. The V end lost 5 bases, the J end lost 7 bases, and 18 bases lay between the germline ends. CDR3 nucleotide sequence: TGTGCCAGTAGTTGGTCCACGGGACTGGAGAATTCACCCCTCCACTTT. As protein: CASSWSTGLENSPLHF.

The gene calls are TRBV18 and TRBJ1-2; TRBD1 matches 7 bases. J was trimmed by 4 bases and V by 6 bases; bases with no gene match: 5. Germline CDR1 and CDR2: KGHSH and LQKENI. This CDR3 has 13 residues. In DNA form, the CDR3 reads TGTGCCAGCTCGGCCGGGACAGTCTATGGCTACACCTTC. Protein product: CASSAGTVYGYTF.

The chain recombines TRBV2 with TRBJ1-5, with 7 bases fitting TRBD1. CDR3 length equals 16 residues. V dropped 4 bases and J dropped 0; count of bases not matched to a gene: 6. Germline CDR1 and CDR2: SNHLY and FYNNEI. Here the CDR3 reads CASSVYRGSSNQPQHF. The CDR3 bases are TGTGCCAGCAGTGTTTACAGGGGCTCTAGCAATCAGCCCCAGCATTTT.

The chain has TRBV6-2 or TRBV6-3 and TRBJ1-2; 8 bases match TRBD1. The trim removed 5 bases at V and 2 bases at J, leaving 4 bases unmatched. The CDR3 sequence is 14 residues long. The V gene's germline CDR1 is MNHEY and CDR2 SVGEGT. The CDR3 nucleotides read TGTGCCAGCAGTCAGGGACAGGAAAACTATGGCTACACCTTC. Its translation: CASSQGQENYGYTF.

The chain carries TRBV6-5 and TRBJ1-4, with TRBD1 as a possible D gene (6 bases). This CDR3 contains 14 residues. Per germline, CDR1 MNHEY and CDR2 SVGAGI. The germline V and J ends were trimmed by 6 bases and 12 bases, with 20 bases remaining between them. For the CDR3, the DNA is TGTGCCAGCAGCCGAACTACAGGGTTCAGAGAACTGTTTTTT. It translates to CASSRTTGFRELFF.

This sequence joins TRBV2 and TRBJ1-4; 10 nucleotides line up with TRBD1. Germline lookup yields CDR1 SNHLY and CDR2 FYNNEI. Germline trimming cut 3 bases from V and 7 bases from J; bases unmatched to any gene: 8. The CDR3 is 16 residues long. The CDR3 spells CASSENSGQGTEKLFF. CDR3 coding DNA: TGTGCCAGCAGTGAGAATTCGGGACAGGGGACTGAAAAACTGTTTTTT.

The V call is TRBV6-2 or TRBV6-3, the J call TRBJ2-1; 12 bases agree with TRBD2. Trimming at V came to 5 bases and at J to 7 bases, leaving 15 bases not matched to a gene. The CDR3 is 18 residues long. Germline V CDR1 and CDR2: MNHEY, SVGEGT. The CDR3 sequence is CASSTPGLAGGPWNEQFF. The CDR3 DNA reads TGTGCCAGCAGTACCCCTGGGCTAGCGGGAGGGCCTTGGAATGAGCAGTTCTTC.

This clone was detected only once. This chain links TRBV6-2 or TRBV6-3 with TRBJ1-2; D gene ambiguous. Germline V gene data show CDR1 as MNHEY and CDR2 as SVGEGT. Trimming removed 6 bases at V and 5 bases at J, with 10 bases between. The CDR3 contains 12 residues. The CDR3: CASSLGGYGYTF. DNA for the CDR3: TGTGCCAGCAGCCTCGGAGGATATGGCTACACCTTC.

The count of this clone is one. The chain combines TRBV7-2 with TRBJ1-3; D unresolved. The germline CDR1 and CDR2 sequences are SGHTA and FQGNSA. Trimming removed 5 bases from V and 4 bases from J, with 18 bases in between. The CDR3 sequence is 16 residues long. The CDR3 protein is CASSTIPAGWGNTIYF. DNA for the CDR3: TGTGCCAGCAGCACCATACCGGCCGGGTGGGGAAACACCATATATTTT. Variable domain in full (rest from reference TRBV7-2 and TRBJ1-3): GAGVSQSPSNKVTEKGKDVELRCDPISGHTALYWYRQSLGQGLEFLIYFQGNSAPDKSGLPSDRFSAERTGGSVSTLTIQRTQQEDSAVYLCASSTIPAGWGNTIYFGEGSWLTVV.

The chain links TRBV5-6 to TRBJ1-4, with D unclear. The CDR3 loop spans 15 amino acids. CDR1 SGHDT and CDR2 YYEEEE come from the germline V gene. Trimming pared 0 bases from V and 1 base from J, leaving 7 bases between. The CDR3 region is CASSLGPITNEKLFF. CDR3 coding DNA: TGTGCCAGCAGCTTGGGGCCGATAACTAATGAAAAACTGTTTTTT.

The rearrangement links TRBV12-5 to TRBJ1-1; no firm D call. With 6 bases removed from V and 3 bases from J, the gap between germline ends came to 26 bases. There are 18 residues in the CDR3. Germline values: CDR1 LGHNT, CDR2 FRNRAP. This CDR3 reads CASGPGRVNLNPDTEAFF. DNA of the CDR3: TGTGCTAGTGGCCCCGGGAGGGTAAACCTGAACCCCGACACTGAAGCTTTCTTT.

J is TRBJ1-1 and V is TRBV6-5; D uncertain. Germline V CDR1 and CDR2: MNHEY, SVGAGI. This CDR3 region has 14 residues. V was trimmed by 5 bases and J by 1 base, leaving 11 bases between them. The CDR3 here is CASSNGLGNTEAFF. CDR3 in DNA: TGTGCCAGCAGTAATGGGCTCGGGAACACTGAAGCTTTCTTT.

The CDR3 coding sequence is TGTGCCAGCAGCTTGATAGGACAGGGAAGCTCCTACGAGCAGTACTTC. This sequence encodes CASSLIGQGSSYEQYF. V gene TRBV5-4 combines with J gene TRBJ2-7; 8 positions match TRBD1. This CDR3 spans 16 amino acids. V trimming: 1 base; J trimming: 0 bases; junction bases outside the gene matches: 6. Germline CDR1 and CDR2: SGHNT and YYREEE (reference sequence). The complete variable domain, with remaining parts taken from reference TRBV5-4 and TRBJ2-7, reads ETGVTQSPTHLIKTRGQQVTLRCSSQSGHNTVSWYQQALGQGPQFIFQYYREEENGRGNFPPRFSGLQFPNYSSELNVNALELDDSALYLCASSLIGQGSSYEQYFGPGTRLTVT.

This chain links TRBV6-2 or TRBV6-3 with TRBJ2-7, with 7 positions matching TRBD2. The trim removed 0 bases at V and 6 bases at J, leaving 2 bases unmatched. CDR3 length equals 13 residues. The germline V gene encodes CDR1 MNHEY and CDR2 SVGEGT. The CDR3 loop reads CASSYSGRAEQYF. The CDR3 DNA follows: TGTGCCAGCAGTTACTCGGGGAGGGCCGAGCAGTACTTC.

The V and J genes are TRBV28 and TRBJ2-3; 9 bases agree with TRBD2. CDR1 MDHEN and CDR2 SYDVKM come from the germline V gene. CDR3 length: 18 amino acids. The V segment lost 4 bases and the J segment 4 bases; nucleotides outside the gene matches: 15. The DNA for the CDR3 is TGTGCCAGCAGTTCCGTCCGCGGGAGGGCCAGAGGCGCAGATACGCAGTATTTT. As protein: CASSSVRGRARGADTQYF.

The CDR3 sequence: CASSLLAGLSNEKLFF. In nucleotides, the CDR3 is TGTGCCAGCAGTCTCCTAGCGGGATTGTCTAATGAAAAACTGTTTTTT. The V and J genes are TRBV7-9 and TRBJ1-4; D remains unclear. Germline V CDR1 and CDR2: SEHNR, FQNEAQ (reference sequence). The CDR3 has 16 residues. Trimming stripped 6 bases from V and 3 bases from J, with 17 bases between. The variable domain in full, with the rest retrieved from reference TRBV7-9 and TRBJ1-4, is DTGVSQNPRHKITKRGQNVTFRCDPISEHNRLYWYRQTLGQGPEFLTYFQNEAQLEKSRLLSDRFSAERPKGSFSTLEIQRTEQGDSAMYLCASSLLAGLSNEKLFFGSGTQLSVL.

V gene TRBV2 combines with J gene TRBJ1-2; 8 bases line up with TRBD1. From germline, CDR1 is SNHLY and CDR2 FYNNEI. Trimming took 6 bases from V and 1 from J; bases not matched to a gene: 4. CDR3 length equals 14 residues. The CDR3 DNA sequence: TGTGCCAGCAGCGTTGGACAGGGTAACTATGGCTACACCTTC. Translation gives CASSVGQGNYGYTF.

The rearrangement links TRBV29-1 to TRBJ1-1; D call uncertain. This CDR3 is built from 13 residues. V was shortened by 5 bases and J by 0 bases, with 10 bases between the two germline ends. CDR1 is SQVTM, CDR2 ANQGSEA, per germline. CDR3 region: CSVLTDLNTEAFF. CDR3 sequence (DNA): TGCAGCGTTCTGACGGACTTGAACACTGAAGCTTTCTTT.

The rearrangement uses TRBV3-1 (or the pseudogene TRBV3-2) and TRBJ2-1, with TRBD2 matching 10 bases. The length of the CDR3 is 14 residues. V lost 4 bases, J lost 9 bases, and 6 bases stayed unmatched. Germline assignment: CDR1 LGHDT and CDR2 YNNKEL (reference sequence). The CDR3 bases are TGTGCCAGCAGCCCCGCTAGCGGGAGTGGTGAGCAGTTCTTC. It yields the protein CASSPASGSGEQFF.

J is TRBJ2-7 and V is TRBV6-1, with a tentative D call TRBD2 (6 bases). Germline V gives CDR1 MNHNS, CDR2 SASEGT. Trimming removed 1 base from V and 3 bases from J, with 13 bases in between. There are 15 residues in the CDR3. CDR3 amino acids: CASSEGRGTFYEQYF. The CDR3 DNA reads TGTGCCAGCAGTGAAGGGAGGGGAACTTTCTACGAGCAGTACTTC.

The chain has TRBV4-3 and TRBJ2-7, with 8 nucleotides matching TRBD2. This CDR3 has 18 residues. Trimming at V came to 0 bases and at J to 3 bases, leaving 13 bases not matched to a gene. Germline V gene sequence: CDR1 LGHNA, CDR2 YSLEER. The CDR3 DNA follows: TGCGCCAGCAGCCAAGATCACGGGGGGGCTCAGTTGGGCTACGAGCAGTACTTC. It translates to CASSQDHGGAQLGYEQYF.

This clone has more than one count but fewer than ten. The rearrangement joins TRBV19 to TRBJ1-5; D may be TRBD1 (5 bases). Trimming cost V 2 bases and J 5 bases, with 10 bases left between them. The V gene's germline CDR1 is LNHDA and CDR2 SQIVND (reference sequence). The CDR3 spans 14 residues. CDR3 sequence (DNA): TGTGCCAGTAGTATAATTTTAGGGGATCAGCCCCAGCATTTT. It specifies CASSIILGDQPQHF. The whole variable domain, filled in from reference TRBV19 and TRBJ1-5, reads DGGITQSPKYLFRKEGQNVTLSCEQNLNHDAMYWYRQDPGQGLRLIYYSQIVNDFQKGDIAEGYSVSREKKESFPLTVTSAQKNPTAFYLCASSIILGDQPQHFGDGTRLSIL.

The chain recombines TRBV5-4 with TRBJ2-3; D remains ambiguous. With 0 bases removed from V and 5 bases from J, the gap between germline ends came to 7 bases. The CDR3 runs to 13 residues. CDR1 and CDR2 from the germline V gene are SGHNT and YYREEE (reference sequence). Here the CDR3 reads CASSLGSRDTQYF. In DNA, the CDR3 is TGTGCCAGCAGCTTGGGTTCCAGAGATACGCAGTATTTT.

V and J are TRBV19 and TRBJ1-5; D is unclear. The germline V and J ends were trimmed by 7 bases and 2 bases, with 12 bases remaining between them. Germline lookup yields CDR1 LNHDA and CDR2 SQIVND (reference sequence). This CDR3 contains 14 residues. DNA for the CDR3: TGTGCCAGTACCCCCAACGGTGGCAATCAGCCCCAGCATTTT. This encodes CASTPNGGNQPQHF. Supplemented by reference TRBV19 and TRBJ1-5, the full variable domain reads DGGITQSPKYLFRKEGQNVTLSCEQNLNHDAMYWYRQDPGQGLRLIYYSQIVNDFQKGDIAEGYSVSREKKESFPLTVTSAQKNPTAFYLCASTPNGGNQPQHFGDGTRLSIL.